These 5 T cell receptor beta chains came from one sample sequenced in a study of CD8 T cells in Susac syndrome. With random hexamers, roughly 0.45 to 1 ug RNA was reverse transcribed. Each CDR3 protein gets one entry after TCRdb re-called the immunoSEQ multiplex PCR reads with MiXCR. The table includes about 64,000 distinct CDR3 sequences, roughly 94% detected once. Material: CD8+ T cells from PBMCs. These receptors all come from a human donor with multiple sclerosis.

The V and J genes are TRBV5-1 and TRBJ2-1; D is undetermined. With 5 bases removed from V and 3 bases from J, the gap between germline ends came to 6 bases. Germline V CDR1 and CDR2: SGHRS, YFSETQ. The CDR3 extends over 12 amino acids. This chain's CDR3 is CASRLVYNEQFF. The CDR3, as DNA: TGCGCCAGCAGGTTAGTCTACAATGAGCAGTTCTTC.

This rearrangement joins TRBV13 to TRBJ1-5; D gene unclear. From germline, CDR1 is PRHDT and CDR2 FYEKMQ (reference sequence). The CDR3 length is 12 residues. V shed 3 bases and J shed 7 bases, with 7 bases lying between them. The CDR3 DNA follows: TGTGCCAGCAGCTTCGTCGGCCAGCCCCAGCATTTT. It encodes CASSFVGQPQHF.

The CDR3 DNA reads as TGCAGTGCTCGTCAGAGCTATGGCTACACCTTC. Encoded protein: CSARQSYGYTF. This chain uses TRBV20-1 with TRBJ1-2; unclear D gene. The CDR3 length is 11 residues. Germline V gene lookup returns CDR1 DFQATT and CDR2 SNEGSKA (reference sequence). The V and J ends lost 5 bases and 4 bases respectively, with 8 bases between them.

The chain couples TRBV5-1 to TRBJ1-1; no clear D. The CDR3 covers 13 residues. In germline, CDR1 is SGHRS, CDR2 YFSETQ. The germline V and J ends were trimmed by 5 bases and 4 bases, with 12 bases remaining between them. The CDR3 reads CASRLKGGTEAFF. The CDR3, as DNA: TGCGCCAGCAGGCTTAAAGGCGGCACTGAAGCTTTCTTT.

The chain has TRBV12-3 or TRBV12-4 and TRBJ1-1; no clear D. The CDR3 consists of 14 residues. Trimming took 7 bases from V and 0 from J, leaving 12 bases between them. The CDR3 nucleotides are TGTGCCAGCACCGGTGGACTGATGAACACTGAAGCTTTCTTT. It specifies CASTGGLMNTEAFF.